One and the same sample provided the 14 T cell receptor beta chains below, sequenced in a study of cytotoxic CD8 clonotypes in ibrutinib-treated CLL. Profiling relied on immunoSEQ multiplex PCR, and the TCRdb table lists in-frame clones only, not all of them. The table records about 12,000 clones, around 62% of them present only once. The source material was PBMCs, sampled before ibrutinib treatment. Receptors originate from a human donor with chronic lymphocytic leukemia.

The chain uses TRBV7-8 and TRBJ1-1, with 10 bases identical to TRBD1. The CDR3 is made up of 15 amino acids. The germline gives CDR1 SGHVS, CDR2 FQNEAQ. After removal of 5 bases from V and 4 bases from J, the junction contained 7 bases not matched to a gene. CDR3 sequence reads: CASSTPTGGVTEAFF. DNA of the CDR3: TGTGCCAGCAGCACGCCGACAGGGGGCGTCACTGAAGCTTTCTTT.

The chain combines TRBV19 with TRBJ2-3, with D perhaps matching TRBD1 (5 bases). CDR3 length: 15 residues. CDR1 and CDR2 from the germline V gene are LNHDA and SQIVND (reference sequence). The V end was cut by 3 bases, the J end by 4 bases, with 14 bases between. The CDR3 loop reads CASSIKGIGADTQYF. Here the CDR3 DNA reads TGTGCCAGTAGTATTAAAGGGATAGGGGCAGATACGCAGTATTTT.

The V call is TRBV18, the J call TRBJ2-5; 13 nucleotides line up with TRBD2. With 4 bases clipped from V and 2 bases from J, the junction kept 4 bases outside the gene matches. This CDR3 region has 16 residues. The germline V gene encodes CDR1 KGHSH and CDR2 LQKENI. In DNA form, the CDR3 reads TGTGCCAGCTCACTCGGGACTAGCGGGGTTCAAGAGACCCAGTACTTC. Its translation is CASSLGTSGVQETQYF.

J is TRBJ2-5 and V is TRBV5-1; D not resolved. This CDR3 contains 12 residues. V was shortened by 4 bases and J by 5 bases, with 9 bases between the two germline ends. In germline, CDR1 is SGHRS, CDR2 YFSETQ. The CDR3 region is CASSPGRETQYF. For the CDR3, the DNA is TGCGCCAGCAGCCCGGGCCGGGAGACCCAGTACTTC.

In its sample, this clone was seen a few times. The CDR3 sequence is CASSPTAAGGVELFF. The DNA of the CDR3 is TGCGCCAGCAGCCCCACCGCGGCGGGGGGGGTGGAGCTGTTTTTT. The chain combines TRBV5-1 with TRBJ2-2, with TRBD2 identical over 9 bases. J was trimmed by 10 bases and V by 4 bases; bases with no gene match: 11. The CDR3 sequence is 15 residues long. CDR1 and CDR2 from the germline V gene are SGHRS and YFSETQ.

V usage is TRBV5-1 and J usage is TRBJ2-3; 8 bases are shared with TRBD1. Germline trimming cut 0 bases from V and 6 bases from J; bases unmatched to any gene: 3. The CDR3 covers 14 residues. Germline V CDR1 and CDR2: SGHRS, YFSETQ. CDR3 loop: CASSLAGGLDTQYF. The CDR3 DNA follows: TGCGCCAGCAGCTTGGCAGGGGGCTTGGATACGCAGTATTTT.

By share, this clone counts as medium-sized. This rearrangement joins TRBV7-9 to TRBJ2-7; 10 bases fit TRBD1. J was trimmed by 3 bases and V by 5 bases; bases with no gene match: 7. The germline V gene encodes CDR1 SEHNR and CDR2 FQNEAQ (reference sequence). The CDR3 consists of 15 residues. This CDR3 reads CASSQGQGKGYEQYF. Here the CDR3 DNA reads TGTGCCAGCAGCCAGGGACAGGGGAAGGGCTACGAGCAGTACTTC.

This clone was detected only a few times. DNA of the CDR3: TGTGCCAGCAGCTTAGTTGGGGAGGTGGCCACCGGGGAGCTGTTTTTT. Translation gives CASSLVGEVATGELFF. The chain uses TRBV11-2 and TRBJ2-2; D possibly corresponds to TRBD2 (6 bases). The CDR3 sequence is 16 residues long. Trimming took 1 base from V and 4 from J, leaving 13 bases between them. Germline V gives CDR1 SGHAT, CDR2 FQNNGV.

The chain joins TRBV5-1 to TRBJ1-2, with 8 bases matching TRBD1. The CDR3 has 14 amino acids. Germline CDR1 SGHRS, CDR2 YFSETQ. With V trimmed by 2 bases and J by 3 bases, 3 bases remained unmatched. The CDR3: CASSFSTGDYGYTF. For the CDR3, the DNA is TGCGCCAGCAGCTTCTCGACAGGGGACTATGGCTACACCTTC. Full variable domain (rest looked up from reference TRBV5-1 and TRBJ1-2): KAGVTQTPRYLIKTRGQQVTLSCSPISGHRSVSWYQQTPGQGLQFLFEYFSETQRNKGNFPGRFSGRQFSNSRSEMNVSTLELGDSALYLCASSFSTGDYGYTFGSGTRLTVV.

The chain uses TRBV5-4 and TRBJ2-1; 11 nucleotides match TRBD2. CDR1 SGHNT and CDR2 YYREEE come from the germline V gene (reference sequence). The CDR3 runs 14 residues. V lost 4 bases to trimming and J lost 6 bases; unmatched junction nucleotides: 3. The CDR3 DNA reads as TGTGCCAGCAGCCTTAGCGGGGGGGGCAATGAGCAGTTCTTC. Protein sequence: CASSLSGGGNEQFF.

V is TRBV7-9 and J is TRBJ1-5, with unresolved D. Germline V lookup: CDR1 SEHNR, CDR2 FQNEAQ (reference sequence). This CDR3 is 12 amino acids long. The V gene lost 8 bases and the J gene lost 9 bases, with 14 bases spanning the gap. CDR3 in amino acids: CASSEPLGPQHF. The CDR3, as DNA: TGTGCCAGCTCAGAACCTCTGGGGCCCCAGCATTTT.

The chain couples TRBV19 to TRBJ2-2; 8 bases agree with TRBD2. The ends lost 11 bases at V and 0 bases at J; junction bases unmatched: 11. CDR1 is LNHDA, CDR2 SQIVND, per germline (reference sequence). The CDR3 has 16 residues. CDR3 DNA sequence: TGTGCCGCGGCCGGGGGGGCCGGGGCGAACACCGGGGAGCTGTTTTTT. Translation gives CAAAGGAGANTGELFF.

This clone turned up a few times. The genes are TRBV7-9 and TRBJ1-2, with a weak D call TRBD1 (5 bases). The germline V gene encodes CDR1 SEHNR and CDR2 FQNEAQ (reference sequence). Trimming took 1 base from V and 7 from J, leaving 7 bases between them. The CDR3 runs 12 residues. In DNA form, the CDR3 reads TGTGCCAGCAGCTTAGAAGGGGCTGGCTACACCTTC. Its protein product is CASSLEGAGYTF.

This clone qualifies as large. This chain joins TRBV11-2 and TRBJ2-2; TRBD1 matches at 8 bases. Trimming cost V 2 bases and J 3 bases; bases outside gene matches: 5. The germline gives CDR1 SGHAT, CDR2 FQNNGV. CDR3 size: 16 residues. As DNA, the CDR3 is TGTGCCAGCAGCTTACGGCAGGGGGCTTACACCGGGGAGCTGTTTTTT. This codes for CASSLRQGAYTGELFF.